The clone carrying this T cell receptor beta chain was recorded at least ten times. Antigen unknown. The data belong to a study of beta chain features in type 1 diabetes. CDR3 length: 13 residues. CDR1 is MDHEN, CDR2 SYDVKM, per germline. Trimming removed 8 bases from V and 7 bases from J, with 12 bases in between. Reverse transcription of all isolated RNA meant that expressed TCRB transcripts were sequenced. Sequencing used immunoSEQ multiplex PCR; TCRdb keeps in-frame clones, though not all of them. The sample lists fewer than 200,000 clones, around 8% seen once, with approximately 0.69% in the top ten. Study outcomes and limitations: Shorter templates might be favored by PCR, and equally so in patients and in controls.

Material for sequencing was central memory CD4+ T cells from blood. The gene calls are TRBV28 and TRBJ1-6, with D hard to call. The sequence derives from a man younger than 30 in good health. CDR3 nucleotide sequence: TGTGCCAGCTTAGGACTGACCAATTCACCCCTCCACTTT. Its protein is CASLGLTNSPLHF.